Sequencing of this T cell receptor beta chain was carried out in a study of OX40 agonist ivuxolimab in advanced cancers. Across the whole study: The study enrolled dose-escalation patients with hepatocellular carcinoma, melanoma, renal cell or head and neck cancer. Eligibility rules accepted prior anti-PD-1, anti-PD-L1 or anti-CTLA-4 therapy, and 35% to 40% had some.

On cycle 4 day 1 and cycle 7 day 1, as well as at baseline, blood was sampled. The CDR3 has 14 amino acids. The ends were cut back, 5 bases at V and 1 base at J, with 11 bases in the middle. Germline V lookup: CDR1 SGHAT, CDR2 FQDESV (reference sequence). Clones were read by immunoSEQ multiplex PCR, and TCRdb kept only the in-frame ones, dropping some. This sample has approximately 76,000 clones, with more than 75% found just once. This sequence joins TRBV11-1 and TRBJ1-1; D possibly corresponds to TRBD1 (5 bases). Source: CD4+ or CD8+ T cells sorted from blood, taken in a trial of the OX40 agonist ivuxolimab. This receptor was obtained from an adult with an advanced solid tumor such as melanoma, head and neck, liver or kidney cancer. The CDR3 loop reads CASSRGRQNTEAFF. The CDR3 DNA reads TGTGCCAGCAGCCGGGGACGCCAGAACACTGAAGCTTTCTTT.